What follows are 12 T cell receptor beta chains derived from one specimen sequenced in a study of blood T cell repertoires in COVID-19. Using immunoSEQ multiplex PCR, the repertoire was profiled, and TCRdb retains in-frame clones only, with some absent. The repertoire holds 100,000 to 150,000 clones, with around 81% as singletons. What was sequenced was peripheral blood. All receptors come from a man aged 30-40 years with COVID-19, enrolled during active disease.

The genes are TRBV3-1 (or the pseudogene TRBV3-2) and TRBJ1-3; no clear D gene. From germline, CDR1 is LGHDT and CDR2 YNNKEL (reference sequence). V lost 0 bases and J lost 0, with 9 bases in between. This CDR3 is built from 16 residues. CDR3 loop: CASSQDTFYSGNTIYF. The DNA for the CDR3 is TGTGCCAGCAGCCAAGATACCTTCTACTCTGGAAACACCATATATTTT.

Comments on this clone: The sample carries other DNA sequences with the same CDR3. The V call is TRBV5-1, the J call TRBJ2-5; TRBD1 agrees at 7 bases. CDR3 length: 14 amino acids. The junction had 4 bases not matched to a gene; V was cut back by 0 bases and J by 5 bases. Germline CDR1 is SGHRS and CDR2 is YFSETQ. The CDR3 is CASSLGQGRETQYF. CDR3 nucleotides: TGCGCCAGCAGCTTGGGACAGGGTCGTGAGACCCAGTACTTC.

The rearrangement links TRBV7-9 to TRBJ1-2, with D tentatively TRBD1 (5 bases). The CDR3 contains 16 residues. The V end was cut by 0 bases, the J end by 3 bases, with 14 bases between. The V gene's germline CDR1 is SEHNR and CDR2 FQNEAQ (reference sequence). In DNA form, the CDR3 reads TGTGCCAGCAGCTTAGCGGATGTGGGGCCTGACTATGGCTACACCTTC. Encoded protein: CASSLADVGPDYGYTF.

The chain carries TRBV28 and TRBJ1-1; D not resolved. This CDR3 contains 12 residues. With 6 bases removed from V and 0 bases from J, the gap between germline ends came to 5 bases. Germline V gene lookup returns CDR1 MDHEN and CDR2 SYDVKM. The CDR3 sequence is CASRGLNTEAFF. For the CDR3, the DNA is TGTGCCAGCAGGGGCTTGAACACTGAAGCTTTCTTT.

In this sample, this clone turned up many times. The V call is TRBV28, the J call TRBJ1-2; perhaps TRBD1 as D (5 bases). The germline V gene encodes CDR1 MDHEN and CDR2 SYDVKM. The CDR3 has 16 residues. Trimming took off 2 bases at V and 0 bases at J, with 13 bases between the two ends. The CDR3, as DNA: TGTGCCAGCAGTTTAGGGATAGGGGCCGCTAACTATGGCTACACCTTC. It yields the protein CASSLGIGAANYGYTF.

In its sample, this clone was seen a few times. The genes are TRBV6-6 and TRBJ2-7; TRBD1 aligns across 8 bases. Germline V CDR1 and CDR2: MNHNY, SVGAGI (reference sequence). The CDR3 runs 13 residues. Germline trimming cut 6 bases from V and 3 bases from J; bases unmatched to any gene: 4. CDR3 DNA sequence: TGTGCCAGCAGCCTAGGACAGGGCTACGAGCAGTACTTC. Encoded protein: CASSLGQGYEQYF.

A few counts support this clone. In DNA, the CDR3 is TGCAGTGCTAGTCGAGGTTTCGGTGAAGCTTTCTTT. This codes for CSASRGFGEAFF. The chain has TRBV20-1 and TRBJ1-1; D gene uncertain. V was trimmed by 3 bases and J by 7 bases, leaving 12 bases between them. This CDR3 is built from 12 residues. The V gene's germline CDR1 is DFQATT and CDR2 SNEGSKA (reference sequence).

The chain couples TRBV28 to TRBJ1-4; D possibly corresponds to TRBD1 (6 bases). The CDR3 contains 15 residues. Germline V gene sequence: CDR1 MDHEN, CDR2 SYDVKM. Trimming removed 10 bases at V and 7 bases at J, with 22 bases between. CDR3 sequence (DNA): TGTGCCACCCGCCTAGGACAGACGGGGGGTGAAAAACTGTTTTTT. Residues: CATRLGQTGGEKLFF.

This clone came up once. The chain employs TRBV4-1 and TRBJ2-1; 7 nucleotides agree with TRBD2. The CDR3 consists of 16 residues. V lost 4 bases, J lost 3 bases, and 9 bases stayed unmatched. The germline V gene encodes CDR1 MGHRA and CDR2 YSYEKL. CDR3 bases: TGCGCCAGCAGCCCACTGGGGGGGAGAGACTACAATGAGCAGTTCTTC. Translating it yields CASSPLGGRDYNEQFF.

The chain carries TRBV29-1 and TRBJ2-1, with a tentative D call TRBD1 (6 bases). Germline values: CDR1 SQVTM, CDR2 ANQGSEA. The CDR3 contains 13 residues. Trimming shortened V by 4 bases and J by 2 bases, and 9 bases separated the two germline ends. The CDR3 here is CSVVWDTYNEQFF. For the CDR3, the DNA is TGCAGCGTTGTCTGGGACACCTACAATGAGCAGTTCTTC.

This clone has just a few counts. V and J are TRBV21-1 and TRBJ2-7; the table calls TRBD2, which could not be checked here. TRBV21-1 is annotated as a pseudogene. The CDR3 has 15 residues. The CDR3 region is CASSPRLAVSYEQYF. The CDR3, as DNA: TGTGCCAGCAGCCCCCGACTAGCGGTCTCCTACGAGCAGTACTTC.

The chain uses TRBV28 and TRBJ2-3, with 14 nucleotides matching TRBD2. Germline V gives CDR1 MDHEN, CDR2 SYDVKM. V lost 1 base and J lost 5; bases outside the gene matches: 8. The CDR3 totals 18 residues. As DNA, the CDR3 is TGTGCCAGCAGTTTATCGTGGGGACTAGCGGGAGCGGGAGATACGCAGTATTTT. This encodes CASSLSWGLAGAGDTQYF.